The rows below give T cell receptor beta chains drawn from one sample of a study of beta chain features in type 1 diabetes. The data were produced by immunoSEQ multiplex PCR, yet TCRdb's version contains in-frame clones alone and is incomplete. The data show 130,000 to 150,000 clones, under 60% seen once. Sequencing was carried out using Tregs from blood. The receptor set was obtained from a man younger than 35 in good health. Each CDR3 is given with its conserved first and last residue. The order of the fields is clone size, V gene, J gene, D gene, CDR3 DNA, CDR3 protein. A D gene is named only where the DNA matches it firmly. Only some rows state a clone size, as once, few, many or a class for expanded clones.

clone_size: few
v_call: TRBV19
j_call: TRBJ2-1
d_call: TRBD1
cdr3_nt: TGTGCCAGTTCCGGGACAGAACCTTCCTACAATGAGCAGTTCTTC
cdr3_aa: CASSGTEPSYNEQFF

clone_size: -
v_call: TRBV9
j_call: TRBJ2-7
d_call: TRBD2
cdr3_nt: TGTGCCAGCAGCCCATCAGCGGGGTCCTACGAGCAGTACTTC
cdr3_aa: CASSPSAGSYEQYF

clone_size: -
v_call: TRBV29-1
j_call: TRBJ2-1
d_call: -
cdr3_nt: TGCAGCGTTGGGTTGGGGGGCTCCTACAATGAGCAGTTCTTC
cdr3_aa: CSVGLGGSYNEQFF

clone_size: -
v_call: TRBV4-1
j_call: TRBJ2-1
d_call: TRBD2
cdr3_nt: TGCGCCAGCAGCCAGGAGACTAGCGGGAGGAGTGTTTGGTATGAGCAGTTCTTC
cdr3_aa: CASSQETSGRSVWYEQFF

clone_size: once
v_call: TRBV6-5
j_call: TRBJ2-1
d_call: -
cdr3_nt: TGTGCCAGCAGTTACTTTGACGGGGTACCCTACAATGAGCAGTTCTTC
cdr3_aa: CASSYFDGVPYNEQFF

clone_size: few
v_call: TRBV29-1
j_call: TRBJ2-3
d_call: -
cdr3_nt: TGCAGCGTTGAAGGAGGGGATACGCAGTATTTT
cdr3_aa: CSVEGGDTQYF

clone_size: -
v_call: TRBV7-8
j_call: TRBJ2-7
d_call: -
cdr3_nt: TGTGCCAGCTCAATAGGCAGGACCTACGAGCAGTACTTC
cdr3_aa: CASSIGRTYEQYF

clone_size: few
v_call: TRBV28
j_call: TRBJ1-2
d_call: -
cdr3_nt: TGTGCCAGCAGTTTAGACGTCGGCAGGTACTATGGCTACACCTTC
cdr3_aa: CASSLDVGRYYGYTF

clone_size: few
v_call: TRBV18
j_call: TRBJ1-1
d_call: -
cdr3_nt: TGTGCCAGCTCACAAGGGAGGGACTTTGAAGCTTTCTTT
cdr3_aa: CASSQGRDFEAFF

clone_size: -
v_call: TRBV10-3
j_call: TRBJ1-5
d_call: TRBD1
cdr3_nt: TGTGCCGCCGGACAGGGGGCGGATCAGCCCCAGCATTTT
cdr3_aa: CAAGQGADQPQHF

clone_size: few
v_call: TRBV6-5
j_call: TRBJ1-2
d_call: -
cdr3_nt: TGTGCCAGCAGTTATTCCAGGGTTTTGAGTGGCTACACCTTC
cdr3_aa: CASSYSRVLSGYTF

clone_size: few
v_call: TRBV7-9
j_call: TRBJ1-4
d_call: TRBD1
cdr3_nt: TGTGCCAGCAGCGCCGACAGGGTGAGGGAAAAACTGTTTTTT
cdr3_aa: CASSADRVREKLFF

clone_size: -
v_call: TRBV18
j_call: TRBJ1-5
d_call: TRBD1
cdr3_nt: TGTGCCAGCTCTCGGGACAGGGGCGTCCAGCCCCAGCATTTT
cdr3_aa: CASSRDRGVQPQHF

clone_size: -
v_call: TRBV28
j_call: TRBJ1-4
d_call: -
cdr3_nt: TGTGCCAGCAGTTTTCCCGAGAATGAAAAACTGTTTTTT
cdr3_aa: CASSFPENEKLFF

clone_size: once
v_call: TRBV7-2
j_call: TRBJ2-1
d_call: -
cdr3_nt: TGTGCCAGCAGCTTAGATAGACTACGTCGCAATGAGCAGTTCTTC
cdr3_aa: CASSLDRLRRNEQFF

clone_size: once
v_call: TRBV28
j_call: TRBJ2-7
d_call: -
cdr3_nt: TGTGCCAGCAGTCCTGGACAGCTCTACGAGCAGTACTTC
cdr3_aa: CASSPGQLYEQYF

clone_size: few
v_call: TRBV7-2
j_call: TRBJ2-2
d_call: -
cdr3_nt: TGTGCCAGCAGCTTAAAGCCACGGGGGTCGGACACCGGGGAGCTGTTTTTT
cdr3_aa: CASSLKPRGSDTGELFF

clone_size: -
v_call: TRBV30
j_call: TRBJ2-5
d_call: -
cdr3_nt: TGTGCCTGGGGCCCAGGGCCGGAGACCCAGTACTTC
cdr3_aa: CAWGPGPETQYF

clone_size: few
v_call: TRBV6-6
j_call: TRBJ1-1
d_call: -
cdr3_nt: TGTGCCAGCAGTTACTGGAGGGGAGGAGGGACTGAAGCTTTCTTT
cdr3_aa: CASSYWRGGGTEAFF

clone_size: few
v_call: TRBV5-1
j_call: TRBJ2-3
d_call: TRBD2
cdr3_nt: TGCGCCAGCAGCCGAATTCCGGGACTAGCGGGAGGGCCGGTCACAGATACGCAGTATTTT
cdr3_aa: CASSRIPGLAGGPVTDTQYF

clone_size: few
v_call: TRBV28
j_call: TRBJ1-5
d_call: TRBD1
cdr3_nt: TGTGCCAGCACGAAACCGGGACAGGGGGTGAGTCAGCCCCAGCATTTT
cdr3_aa: CASTKPGQGVSQPQHF

clone_size: once
v_call: TRBV2
j_call: TRBJ2-7
d_call: -
cdr3_nt: TGTGCCAGCAGCCCCAGAGTCAGGGGACCCGAGTACGAGCAGTACTTC
cdr3_aa: CASSPRVRGPEYEQYF